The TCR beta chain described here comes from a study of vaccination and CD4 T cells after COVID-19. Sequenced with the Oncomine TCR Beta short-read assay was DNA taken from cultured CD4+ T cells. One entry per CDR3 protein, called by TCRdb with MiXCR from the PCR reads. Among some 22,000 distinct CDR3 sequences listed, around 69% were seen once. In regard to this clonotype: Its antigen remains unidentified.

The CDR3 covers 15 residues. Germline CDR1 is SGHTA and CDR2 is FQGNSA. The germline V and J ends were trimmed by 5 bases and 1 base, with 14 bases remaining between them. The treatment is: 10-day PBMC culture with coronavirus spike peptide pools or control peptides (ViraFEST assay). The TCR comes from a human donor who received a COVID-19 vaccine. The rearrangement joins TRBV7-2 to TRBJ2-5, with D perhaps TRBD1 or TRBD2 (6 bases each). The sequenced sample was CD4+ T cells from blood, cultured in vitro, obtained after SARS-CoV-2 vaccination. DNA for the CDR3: TGTGCCAGCAGCCAATTCGGGGGCTCCCAAGAGACCCAGTACTTC. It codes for CASSQFGGSQETQYF.